Presented here are 24 T cell receptor beta chains from one specimen sequenced in a study of human CD8 memory T cell subsets. Construction of TCR beta libraries was accomplished by means of UMI-labeled 5' RACE. TCRdb processed the 5' RACE reads again and assigns one entry to each CDR3 protein, with no DNA. In all, the sample yields about 10,000 distinct CDR3 sequences. Sequencing was done on a sample of CD8+ stem-like memory T cells (TSCM and TCM) sorted from PBMCs. Regarding subset: stem-like memory CD8 T cells (TSTEM), CCR7+ PD-1- TIGIT-. The receptors originated from a human donor in good health.

The V gene is TRBV27, the J gene TRBJ1-5. Germline loops: CDR1 MNHEY, CDR2 SMNVEV (reference sequence). The CDR3 contains 13 residues. CDR3 protein: CASSSYSYQPQHF.

Considering frequency, this clonotype is medium-sized. This chain joins TRBV5-1 and TRBJ2-7. Germline V CDR1 and CDR2: SGHRS, YFSETQ. The length of the CDR3 is 14 residues. The CDR3 sequence: CASSLNGVSYEQYF.

The CDR3 protein is CSVEEGQGANIQYF. This rearrangement joins TRBV29-1 to TRBJ2-4; TCRdb designates TRBD1, a call that cannot be tested without DNA. Germline CDR1 SQVTM, CDR2 ANQGSEA. The CDR3 extends over 14 amino acids.

V gene TRBV6-4 combines with J gene TRBJ2-1. The CDR3 extends over 13 amino acids. The germline V gene has CDR1 MRHNA and CDR2 SNTAGT. CDR3: CASSDGLADEQFF.

This rearrangement joins TRBV7-3 to TRBJ1-2; the D call of TRBD1 rests on TCRdb alone, since no DNA is present to check it. The germline CDR1 and CDR2 sequences are SGHTA and FQGTGA. The CDR3 contains 13 residues. The CDR3 loop is CASSLIAGGGYTF.

V and J are TRBV4-1 and TRBJ2-1; TCRdb gives TRBD2 as the D gene, but with no DNA this cannot be confirmed. CDR3 size: 17 residues. CDR1 and CDR2 (germline): MGHRA, YSYEKL. The CDR3 sequence is CASSQEGGSGGSNEQFF.

The rearrangement uses TRBV10-3 and TRBJ2-5; checking the TCRdb D call of TRBD2 is not possible without DNA. There are 12 residues in the CDR3. Germline-derived CDR1 and CDR2 are ENHRY and SYGVKD. The CDR3 protein is CATGEGQETQYF.

Here the CDR3 reads CASSLVAGRDRNTDTQYF. This rearrangement joins TRBV11-2 to TRBJ2-3; without DNA, the TCRdb call of TRBD1 cannot be checked. The CDR3 is 18 residues long. In germline, CDR1 is SGHAT, CDR2 FQNNGV.

V gene TRBV13 combines with J gene TRBJ2-7; TCRdb selects TRBD1, and the lack of DNA leaves this call unchecked. The CDR3 spans 13 residues. In germline, CDR1 is PRHDT, CDR2 FYEKMQ (reference sequence). CDR3 residues: CASRPQGSYEQYF.

The chain carries TRBV29-1 and TRBJ2-5; TCRdb indicates TRBD2, and absent DNA this call remains unverified. CDR3 length equals 18 residues. Germline V lookup: CDR1 SQVTM, CDR2 ANQGSEA. The CDR3 sequence is CSVEDLLGLAGGVETQYF.

The chain combines TRBV3-2 with TRBJ2-7; TCRdb names TRBD1, which stays unverified in the absence of DNA. TRBV3-2 is marked as a pseudogene. The length of the CDR3 is 16 residues. This chain's CDR3 is CASSQEEDRPHYEQYF.

This rearrangement joins TRBV7-6 to TRBJ2-5; TCRdb lists TRBD1, though no DNA is available to test this call. The CDR3 loop spans 15 amino acids. CDR1 is SGHVS and CDR2 is FNYEAQ in the germline V gene. CDR3: CASSLSDSRQETQYF.

The chain employs TRBV6-4 and TRBJ2-3. The CDR3 sequence is 14 residues long. Germline V gene data show CDR1 as MRHNA and CDR2 as SNTAGT. CDR3 in amino acids: CASSDSLGSDTQYF.

The chain has TRBV28 and TRBJ1-1; TCRdb picks TRBD1, but there is no DNA to check that call. CDR3 length equals 16 residues. CDR1 MDHEN and CDR2 SYDVKM come from the germline V gene. The CDR3 loop is CASSLPNHRERGVAFF.

The CDR3 reads CASSQDYSEQYF. The gene calls are TRBV3-1 and TRBJ2-7. The CDR3 spans 12 residues. Germline assignment: CDR1 LGHDT and CDR2 YNNKEL (reference sequence).

This rearrangement joins TRBV6-5 to TRBJ2-7; as DNA is missing, the TRBD1 call by TCRdb cannot be tested. The CDR3 contains 14 residues. Germline V lookup: CDR1 MNHEY, CDR2 SVGAGI. This CDR3 is CASRTRGEIYEQYF.

The genes are TRBV9 and TRBJ2-1. This CDR3 contains 14 residues. Germline CDR1 SGDLS, CDR2 YYNGEE. The chain's CDR3 is CASSAYSSYNEQFF.

The chain uses TRBV3-1 and TRBJ2-7. The V gene's germline CDR1 is LGHDT and CDR2 YNNKEL (reference sequence). This CDR3 spans 15 amino acids. The chain's CDR3 is CASSQSASPSYEQYF.

This chain links TRBV2 with TRBJ2-7; TCRdb proposes TRBD1, but this gene call is untestable without DNA. Per germline, CDR1 SNHLY and CDR2 FYNNEI. The CDR3 runs to 12 residues. The CDR3 reads CASTGVSYEQYF.

The rearrangement joins TRBV30 to TRBJ2-2; as DNA is missing, the TRBD1 call by TCRdb cannot be tested. This CDR3 region has 13 residues. In germline, CDR1 is GTSNPN, CDR2 SVGIG (reference sequence). CDR3 protein: CAWSQGDPGELFF. The full variable domain, rest sourced from reference TRBV30 and TRBJ2-2, is SQTIHQWPATLVQPVGSPLSLECTVEGTSNPNLYWYRQAAGRGLQLLFYSVGIGQISSEVPQNLSASRPQDRQFILSSKKLLLSDSGFYLCAWSQGDPGELFFGEGSRLTVL.

The V and J genes are TRBV19 and TRBJ2-2; checking the TCRdb D call of TRBD2 is not possible without DNA. Germline assignment: CDR1 LNHDA and CDR2 SQIVND (reference sequence). The CDR3 contains 15 residues. Here the CDR3 reads CASSILAANTGELFF.

This rearrangement joins TRBV21-1 to TRBJ1-1; TCRdb calls TRBD1, which cannot be checked without DNA. TRBV21-1 constitutes a pseudogene. There are 19 residues in the CDR3. This chain's CDR3 is CASSPREGQGWGRNTEAFF.

The chain combines TRBV27 with TRBJ2-2; TCRdb calls TRBD1, which cannot be checked without DNA. The CDR3 runs 12 residues. Per germline, CDR1 MNHEY and CDR2 SMNVEV (reference sequence). CDR3 sequence reads: CASSLGGGELFF.

V and J are TRBV7-9 and TRBJ2-7. CDR3 length: 14 amino acids. Germline V gene lookup returns CDR1 SEHNR and CDR2 FQNEAQ (reference sequence). The CDR3 loop reads CASSLEVRHYEQYF.